The 26 T cell receptor beta chains listed next were all sequenced from one sample in a study of cytomegalovirus exposure and HLA in healthy donors. The PCR contained 60 Vbeta and 13 Jbeta primers. Sequencing used immunoSEQ multiplex PCR; TCRdb keeps in-frame clones, though not all of them. The table has roughly 150,000 clones, roughly 70% seen once; the top ten hold around 7%. Sequenced: PBMCs. The receptor set was obtained from a man under 40 in good health and CMV-seronegative.

V usage is TRBV7-9 and J usage is TRBJ1-2, with 9 bases lining up with TRBD1. The germline V gene has CDR1 SEHNR and CDR2 FQNEAQ (reference sequence). CDR3 length: 16 residues. J lost 1 base, V lost 1 base, and 4 bases had no gene match. DNA for the CDR3: TGTGCCAGCAGCTTAGAGGACAGGGGCTTTAACTATGGCTACACCTTC. Translated: CASSLEDRGFNYGYTF.

CDR3: CASSFRDRGAYGYTF. CDR3 DNA sequence: TGTGCCAGCAGCTTCCGGGACAGGGGCGCCTATGGCTACACCTTC. This chain joins TRBV7-2 and TRBJ1-2; TRBD1 matches 10 bases. This CDR3 contains 15 residues. Germline V gives CDR1 SGHTA, CDR2 FQGNSA. The ends lost 3 bases at V and 4 bases at J; junction bases unmatched: 5. The variable domain in full, completed from reference TRBV7-2 and TRBJ1-2, reads GAGVSQSPSNKVTEKGKDVELRCDPISGHTALYWYRQSLGQGLEFLIYFQGNSAPDKSGLPSDRFSAERTGGSVSTLTIQRTQQEDSAVYLCASSFRDRGAYGYTFGSGTRLTVV.

This clone was seen only once. The chain employs TRBV4-1 and TRBJ1-5, with D possibly matching TRBD1 (5 bases). The CDR3 runs 16 residues. Deletions cut 3 bases from V and 2 bases from J, with 14 bases between. Germline CDR1 reads MGHRA; CDR2 reads YSYEKL. CDR3 DNA: TGCGCCAGCAGCCAGGAACCAGGGAAGGGCAATCAGCCCCAGCATTTT. As protein: CASSQEPGKGNQPQHF.

In this sample, this clone turned up a few times. The gene calls are TRBV7-2 and TRBJ1-2, with 7 bases aligning to TRBD1. Germline V gene data show CDR1 as SGHTA and CDR2 as FQGNSA. Trimming at V came to 5 bases and at J to 4 bases, leaving 7 bases not matched to a gene. The CDR3 runs to 14 residues. In DNA, the CDR3 is TGTGCCAGCAGCCACCGACAGGGATTCTATGGCTACACCTTC. It yields the protein CASSHRQGFYGYTF.

The chain carries TRBV5-4 and TRBJ1-2; D is undetermined. CDR3 length: 16 residues. Germline lookup yields CDR1 SGHNT and CDR2 YYREEE (reference sequence). V shed 5 bases and J shed 7 bases, with 24 bases lying between them. CDR3 DNA sequence: TGTGCCAGCAGTTCGGCCCGGATAACCGGAGAAGGTGGCTACACCTTC. Translating it yields CASSSARITGEGGYTF.

The chain has TRBV18 and TRBJ2-7; TRBD1 aligns across 7 bases. The trim removed 0 bases at V and 5 bases at J, leaving 10 bases unmatched. CDR3 size: 16 residues. Germline-derived CDR1 and CDR2 are KGHSH and LQKENI. In DNA form, the CDR3 reads TGTGCCAGCTCACCACCGCTGAGTCAGGGGGAGAACGAGCAGTACTTC. It is translated as CASSPPLSQGENEQYF.

The V call is TRBV30, the J call TRBJ1-6; TRBD1 agrees at 7 bases. The CDR3 loop spans 17 amino acids. V gave up 7 bases and J gave up 0 bases; unmatched junction bases: 12. Germline V gives CDR1 GTSNPN, CDR2 SVGIG (reference sequence). CDR3 residues: CAYRGQPLSSYNSPLHF. The CDR3, as DNA: TGTGCCTACAGGGGCCAACCCCTAAGCTCCTATAATTCACCCCTCCACTTT.

The V and J genes are TRBV4-2 and TRBJ2-1; maybe TRBD2 (5 bases). The CDR3 runs to 16 residues. Per germline, CDR1 LGHNA and CDR2 YNFKEQ. The ends were cut back, 0 bases at V and 5 bases at J, with 14 bases in the middle. CDR3 nucleotide sequence: TGTGCCAGCAGCCAAGATTTTGGACTCGGGGACAATGAGCAGTTCTTC. Protein: CASSQDFGLGDNEQFF.

In its sample, this clone was seen a few times. The genes are TRBV6-5 and TRBJ2-7, with 11 bases aligning to TRBD2. The V and J ends lost 4 bases and 4 bases, in that order; junction bases with no gene match: 6. This CDR3 comprises 15 residues. Germline V gives CDR1 MNHEY, CDR2 SVGAGI. CDR3 protein: CASSSTSGSWYEQYF. The CDR3 region has the DNA TGTGCCAGCAGTTCCACTAGCGGGAGTTGGTACGAGCAGTACTTC.

The rearrangement joins TRBV4-2 to TRBJ2-3, with 13 bases matching TRBD2. Germline V gene sequence: CDR1 LGHNA, CDR2 YNFKEQ. J gave up 5 bases and V 3 bases, and 5 bases lay outside the gene matches. CDR3 length: 16 amino acids. CDR3 in amino acids: CASSHGLAGAGDTQYF. In nucleotides, the CDR3 is TGTGCCAGCAGCCACGGACTAGCGGGGGCGGGAGATACGCAGTATTTT.

The chain has TRBV5-6 and TRBJ2-5; D perhaps matches TRBD2 (6 bases). The CDR3 is 13 amino acids. Trimming stripped 4 bases from V and 3 bases from J, with 10 bases between. Germline V gene data show CDR1 as SGHDT and CDR2 as YYEEEE. CDR3 loop: CASSPRGEETQYF. Written as DNA, the CDR3 is TGTGCCAGCAGCCCGCGGGGAGAAGAGACCCAGTACTTC. Filled out from reference TRBV5-6 and TRBJ2-5, the complete variable domain reads DAGVTQSPTHLIKTRGQQVTLRCSPKSGHDTVSWYQQALGQGPQFIFQYYEEEERQRGNFPDRFSGHQFPNYSSELNVNALLLGDSALYLCASSPRGEETQYFGPGTRLLVL.

The chain links TRBV29-1 to TRBJ2-2; D may be TRBD2 (5 bases). CDR3 length: 15 amino acids. Trimming left V 4 bases short and J 4 bases short, with 16 bases between. Germline V gene lookup returns CDR1 SQVTM and CDR2 ANQGSEA. The CDR3 nucleotides are TGCAGCGTTGCTACTAGTATGGGCGGCACCGGGGAGCTGTTTTTT. It yields the protein CSVATSMGGTGELFF.

In this sample, this clone turned up a few times. V and J are TRBV5-1 and TRBJ1-5; D remains unclear. Trimming left V 0 bases short and J 4 bases short, with 5 bases between. The CDR3 length is 13 residues. CDR1 and CDR2 (germline): SGHRS, YFSETQ. The DNA for the CDR3 is TGCGCCAGCAGCTTGGTCGGTAATCAGCCCCAGCATTTT. Its protein is CASSLVGNQPQHF.

CDR3 in amino acids: CASSRTAQNTQYF. DNA for the CDR3: TGTGCCAGCAGCAGGACAGCACAGAATACGCAGTATTTT. V is TRBV28 and J is TRBJ2-3, with a possible D match to TRBD1 (6 bases). The CDR3 has 13 residues. Germline values: CDR1 MDHEN, CDR2 SYDVKM. Trimming took 6 bases from V and 7 from J, leaving 14 bases between them.

This clone has more than one count but fewer than ten. This chain joins TRBV27 and TRBJ1-6; D perhaps matches TRBD1 (5 bases). Germline CDR1 reads MNHEY; CDR2 reads SMNVEV (reference sequence). The CDR3 length is 14 residues. Trimming stripped 6 bases from V and 8 bases from J, with 14 bases between. CDR3 sequence: CASRLWGGDSPLHF. In DNA form, the CDR3 reads TGTGCCAGCAGGCTCTGGGGGGGGGATTCACCCCTCCACTTT.

The genes are TRBV7-3 and TRBJ1-2, with a weak D call TRBD1 (5 bases). Trimming left V 5 bases short and J 5 bases short, with 15 bases between. Germline-derived CDR1 and CDR2 are SGHTA and FQGTGA. The CDR3 loop spans 14 amino acids. The CDR3 protein is CASSVGGDSYGYTF. CDR3 bases: TGTGCCAGCAGCGTGGGGGGGGACTCATATGGCTACACCTTC.

The chain couples TRBV4-1 to TRBJ1-1; the D gene is possibly TRBD1 (6 bases). V was pared by 0 bases and J by 5 bases, with 13 bases between. Per the germline V gene, CDR1 is MGHRA and CDR2 is YSYEKL. The CDR3 is made up of 15 amino acids. The CDR3 sequence is CASSQDPGQRTEAFF. In nucleotides, the CDR3 is TGCGCCAGCAGCCAAGATCCGGGACAAAGGACTGAAGCTTTCTTT.

V is TRBV30 and J is TRBJ1-1; D remains unclear. There are 14 residues in the CDR3. V was cut by 4 bases and J by 0 bases, with 12 bases left in between. Per germline, CDR1 GTSNPN and CDR2 SVGIG (reference sequence). The CDR3 protein is CAWIPVLMNTEAFF. The CDR3 DNA reads as TGTGCCTGGATACCAGTCCTCATGAACACTGAAGCTTTCTTT.

The V gene is TRBV19, the J gene TRBJ1-1; the D is unclear. Trimming removed 5 bases from V and 4 bases from J, with 14 bases in between. Per the germline V gene, CDR1 is LNHDA and CDR2 is SQIVND (reference sequence). The CDR3 extends over 14 amino acids. CDR3 amino acids: CASSPIRSGTEAFF. The CDR3 region has the DNA TGTGCCAGTAGTCCGATTCGGAGTGGCACTGAAGCTTTCTTT.

The V gene is TRBV5-8, the J gene TRBJ2-5, with D possibly matching TRBD1 (5 bases). The germline V gene encodes CDR1 SGHTS and CDR2 YDEGEE. The length of the CDR3 is 16 residues. Trimming removed 4 bases from V and 5 bases from J, with 21 bases in between. The CDR3 DNA follows: TGTGCCAGCAGCCCGATTCGGAAGGGGAAGGAGGAGACCCAGTACTTC. Amino acid sequence: CASSPIRKGKEETQYF.

The rearrangement links TRBV9 to TRBJ1-2; no reliable D call. The length of the CDR3 is 14 residues. Trimming removed 0 bases at V and 0 bases at J, with 6 bases between. Looked up from germline, CDR1 is SGDLS and CDR2 is YYNGEE. CDR3 coding DNA: TGTGCCAGCAGCGTAGGAAGCGCTAACTATGGCTACACCTTC. The encoded protein is CASSVGSANYGYTF. Filled out from reference TRBV9 and TRBJ1-2, the complete variable domain reads DSGVTQTPKHLITATGQRVTLRCSPRSGDLSVYWYQQSLDQGLQFLIQYYNGEERAKGNILERFSAQQFPDLHSELNLSSLELGDSALYFCASSVGSANYGYTFGSGTRLTVV.

The chain combines TRBV5-1 with TRBJ2-3, with D maybe TRBD2 (5 bases). CDR1 and CDR2 (germline): SGHRS, YFSETQ. The CDR3 runs 14 residues. The V and J ends lost 10 bases and 6 bases respectively, with 21 bases between them. The DNA of the CDR3 is TGCGCCTCTAGGACTCAGGTAGGGTTGGATACGCAGTATTTT. Its translation is CASRTQVGLDTQYF.

CDR3 bases: TGTGCCAGCAGTGGGACAACCAAGTCTGGAAACACCATATATTTT. Amino acid sequence: CASSGTTKSGNTIYF. The chain is built from TRBV28 and TRBJ1-3, with D maybe TRBD1 (6 bases). Trimming cost V 5 bases and J 1 base, with 12 bases left between them. This CDR3 is built from 15 residues. Germline-derived CDR1 and CDR2 are MDHEN and SYDVKM.

V gene TRBV7-9 combines with J gene TRBJ2-1; 11 positions agree with TRBD2. The germline V gene encodes CDR1 SEHNR and CDR2 FQNEAQ (reference sequence). CDR3 length equals 19 residues. V was clipped by 8 bases and J by 5 bases; unmatched bases: 20. The CDR3 region is CASPRPGPIAGGPHNEQFF. In nucleotides, the CDR3 is TGTGCCAGCCCTCGTCCCGGACCTATAGCGGGAGGGCCTCACAATGAGCAGTTCTTC.

The J gene is TRBJ1-1, the V gene TRBV18; TRBD1 is a possible D gene (5 bases). The V gene lost 3 bases and the J gene lost 6 bases, with 14 bases spanning the gap. The CDR3 has 14 amino acids. The germline V gene encodes CDR1 KGHSH and CDR2 LQKENI. The CDR3 spells CASSPDRGKAEAFF. The DNA for the CDR3 is TGTGCCAGCTCACCCGACCGGGGGAAGGCTGAAGCTTTCTTT.

The rearrangement uses TRBV6-6 and TRBJ2-7, with 9 bases identical to TRBD2. The CDR3 runs to 13 residues. With V trimmed by 7 bases and J by 2 bases, 3 bases remained unmatched. CDR1 and CDR2 (germline): MNHNY, SVGAGI (reference sequence). CDR3 loop: CASTEREAYEQYF. CDR3 nucleotides: TGTGCCAGCACAGAGCGGGAGGCCTACGAGCAGTACTTC.